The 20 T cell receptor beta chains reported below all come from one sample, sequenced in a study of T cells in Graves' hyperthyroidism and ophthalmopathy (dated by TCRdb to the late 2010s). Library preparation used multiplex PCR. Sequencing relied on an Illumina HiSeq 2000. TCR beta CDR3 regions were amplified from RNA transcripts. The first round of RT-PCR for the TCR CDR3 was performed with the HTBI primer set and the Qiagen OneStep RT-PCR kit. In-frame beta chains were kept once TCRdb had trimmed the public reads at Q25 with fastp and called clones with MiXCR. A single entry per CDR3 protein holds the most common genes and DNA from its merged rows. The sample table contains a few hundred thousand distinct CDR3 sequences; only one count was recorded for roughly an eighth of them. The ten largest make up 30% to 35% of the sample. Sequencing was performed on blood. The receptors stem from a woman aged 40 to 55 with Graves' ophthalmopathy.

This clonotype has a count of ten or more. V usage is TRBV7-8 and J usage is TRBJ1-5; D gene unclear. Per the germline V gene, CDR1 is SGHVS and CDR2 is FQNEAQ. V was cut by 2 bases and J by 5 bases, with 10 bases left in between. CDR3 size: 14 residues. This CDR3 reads CASSLRTADQPQHF. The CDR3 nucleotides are TGTGCCAGCAGCTTAAGGACGGCCGATCAGCCCCAGCATTTT. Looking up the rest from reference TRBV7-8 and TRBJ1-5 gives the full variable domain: GAGVSQSPRYKVAKRGQDVALRCDPISGHVSLFWYQQALGQGPEFLTYFQNEAQLDKSGLPSDRFFAERPEGSVSTLKIQRTQQEDSAVYLCASSLRTADQPQHFGDGTRLSIL.

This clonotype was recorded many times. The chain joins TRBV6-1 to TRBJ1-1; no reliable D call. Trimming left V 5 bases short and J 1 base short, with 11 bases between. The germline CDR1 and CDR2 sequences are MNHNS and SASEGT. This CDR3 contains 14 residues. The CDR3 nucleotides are TGTGCCAGCAGTTCGGGTGCTCGGAACACTGAAGCTTTCTTT. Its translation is CASSSGARNTEAFF.

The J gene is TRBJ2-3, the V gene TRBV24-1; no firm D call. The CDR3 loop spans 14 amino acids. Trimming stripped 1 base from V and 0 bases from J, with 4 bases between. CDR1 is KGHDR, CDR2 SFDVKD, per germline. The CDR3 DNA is TGTGCCACCAGTGATTTTGGCAGCACAGATACGCAGTATTTT. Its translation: CATSDFGSTDTQYF.

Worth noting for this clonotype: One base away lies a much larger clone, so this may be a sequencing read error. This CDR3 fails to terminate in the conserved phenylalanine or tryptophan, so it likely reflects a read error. The CDR3 DNA sequence: TGTGCCAGCCGGGACAGGGCCCACAATGAGCAGTTCCTC. This translates into CASRDRAHNEQFL. This sequence joins TRBV6-1 and TRBJ2-1; 9 bases fit TRBD1. This CDR3 is built from 13 residues. V dropped 8 bases and J dropped 5; count of bases not matched to a gene: 4. Germline values: CDR1 MNHNS, CDR2 SASEGT.

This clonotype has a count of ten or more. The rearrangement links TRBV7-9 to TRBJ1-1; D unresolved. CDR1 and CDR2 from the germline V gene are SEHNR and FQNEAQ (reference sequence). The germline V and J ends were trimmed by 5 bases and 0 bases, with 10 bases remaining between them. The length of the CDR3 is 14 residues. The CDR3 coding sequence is TGTGCCAGCAGCCCTCAGAACGTGAACACTGAAGCTTTCTTT. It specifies CASSPQNVNTEAFF.

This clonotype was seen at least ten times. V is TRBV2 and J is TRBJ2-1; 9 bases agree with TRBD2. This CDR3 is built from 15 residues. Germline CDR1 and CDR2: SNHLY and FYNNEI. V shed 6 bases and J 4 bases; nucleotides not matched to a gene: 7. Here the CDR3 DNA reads TGTGCCAGCAGGATAGCGGGAGAGGGTTACAATGAGCAGTTCTTC. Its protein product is CASRIAGEGYNEQFF.

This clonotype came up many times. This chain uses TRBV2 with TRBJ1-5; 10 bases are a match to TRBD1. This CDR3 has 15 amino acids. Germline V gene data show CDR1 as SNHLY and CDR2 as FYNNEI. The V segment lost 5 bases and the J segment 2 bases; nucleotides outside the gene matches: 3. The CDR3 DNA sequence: TGTGCCAGCAGTTTCGGGACAGGGGGCAATCAGCCCCAGCATTTT. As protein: CASSFGTGGNQPQHF.

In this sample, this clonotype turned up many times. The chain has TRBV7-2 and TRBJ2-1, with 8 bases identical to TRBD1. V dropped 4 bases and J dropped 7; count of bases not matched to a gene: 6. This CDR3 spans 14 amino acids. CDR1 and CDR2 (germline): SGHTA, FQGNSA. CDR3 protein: CASSSWTGQNEQFF. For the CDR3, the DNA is TGTGCCAGCAGCTCCTGGACAGGGCAGAATGAGCAGTTCTTC.

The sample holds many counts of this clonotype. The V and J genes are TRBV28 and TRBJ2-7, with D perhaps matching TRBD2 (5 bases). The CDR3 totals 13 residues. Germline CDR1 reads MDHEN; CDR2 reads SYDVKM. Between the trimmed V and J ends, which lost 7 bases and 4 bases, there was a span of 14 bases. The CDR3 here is CASTHSEGYEQYF. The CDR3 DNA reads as TGTGCCAGCACCCATTCAGAGGGTTACGAGCAGTACTTC.

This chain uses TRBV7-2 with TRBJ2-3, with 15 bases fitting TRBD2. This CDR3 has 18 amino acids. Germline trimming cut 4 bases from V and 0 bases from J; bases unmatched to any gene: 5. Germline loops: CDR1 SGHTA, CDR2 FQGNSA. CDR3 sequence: CASSSGTSGGKSTDTQYF. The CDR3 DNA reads TGTGCCAGCAGCTCCGGGACTAGCGGGGGGAAGAGCACAGATACGCAGTATTTT.

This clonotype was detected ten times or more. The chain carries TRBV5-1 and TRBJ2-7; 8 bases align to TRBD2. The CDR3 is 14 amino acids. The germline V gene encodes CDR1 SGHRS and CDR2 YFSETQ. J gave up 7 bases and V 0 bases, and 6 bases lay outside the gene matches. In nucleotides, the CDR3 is TGCGCCAGCAGCTTGGAGGGGCCGGGGGGGGAGCAGTACTTC. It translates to CASSLEGPGGEQYF.

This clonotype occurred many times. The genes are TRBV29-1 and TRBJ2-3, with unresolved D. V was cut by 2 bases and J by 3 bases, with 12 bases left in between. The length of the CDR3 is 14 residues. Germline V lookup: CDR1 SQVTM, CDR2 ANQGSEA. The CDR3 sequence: CSVELKWKTDTQYF. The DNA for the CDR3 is TGCAGCGTTGAATTAAAGTGGAAGACAGATACGCAGTATTTT.

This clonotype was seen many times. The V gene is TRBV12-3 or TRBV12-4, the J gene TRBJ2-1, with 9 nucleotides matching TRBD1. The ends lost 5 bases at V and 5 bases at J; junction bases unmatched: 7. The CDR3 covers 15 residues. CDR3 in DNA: TGTGCCAGCAGTCCCCGGGACAGGGCCCACAATGAGCAGTTCTTC. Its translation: CASSPRDRAHNEQFF.

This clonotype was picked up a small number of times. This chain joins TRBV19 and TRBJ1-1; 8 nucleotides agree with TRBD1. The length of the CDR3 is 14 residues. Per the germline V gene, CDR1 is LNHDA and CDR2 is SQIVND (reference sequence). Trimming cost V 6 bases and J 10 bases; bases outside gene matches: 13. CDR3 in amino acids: CASRYPTGGGGAFF. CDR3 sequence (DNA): TGTGCCAGTAGATATCCTACAGGGGGGGGAGGAGCTTTCTTT.

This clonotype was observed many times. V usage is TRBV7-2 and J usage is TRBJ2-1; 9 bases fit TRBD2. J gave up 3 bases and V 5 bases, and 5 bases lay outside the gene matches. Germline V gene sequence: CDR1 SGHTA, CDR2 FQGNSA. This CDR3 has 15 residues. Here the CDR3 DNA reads TGTGCCAGCAGCCCCCTAGCGGGGATCTACAATGAGCAGTTCTTC. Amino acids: CASSPLAGIYNEQFF.

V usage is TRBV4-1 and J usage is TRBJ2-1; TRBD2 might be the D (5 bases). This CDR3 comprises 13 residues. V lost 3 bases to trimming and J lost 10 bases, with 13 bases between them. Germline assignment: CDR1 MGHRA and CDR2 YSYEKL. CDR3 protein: CASSHPLTREQFF. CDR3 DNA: TGCGCCAGCAGCCACCCTCTTACTAGAGAGCAGTTCTTC.

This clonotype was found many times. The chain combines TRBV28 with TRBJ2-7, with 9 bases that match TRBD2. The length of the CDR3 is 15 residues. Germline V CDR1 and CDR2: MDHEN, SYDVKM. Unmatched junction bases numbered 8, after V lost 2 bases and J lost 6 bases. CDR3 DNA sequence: TGTGCCAGCAGTTTAATGGCTAGCGGGGTCAGCGAGCAGTACTTC. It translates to CASSLMASGVSEQYF.

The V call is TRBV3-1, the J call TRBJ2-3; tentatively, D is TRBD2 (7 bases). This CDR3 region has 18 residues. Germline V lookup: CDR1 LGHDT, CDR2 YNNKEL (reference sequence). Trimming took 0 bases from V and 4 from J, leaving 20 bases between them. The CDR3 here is CASSQDTPFGGPSDTQYF. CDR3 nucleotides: TGTGCCAGCAGCCAAGACACCCCTTTCGGGGGGCCTTCAGATACGCAGTATTTT.

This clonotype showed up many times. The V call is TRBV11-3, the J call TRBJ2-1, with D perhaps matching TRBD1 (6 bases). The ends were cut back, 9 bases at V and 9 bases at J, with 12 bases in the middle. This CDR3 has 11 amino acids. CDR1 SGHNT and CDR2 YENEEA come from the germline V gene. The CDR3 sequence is CASQGGGEQFF. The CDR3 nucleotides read TGTGCCAGTCAAGGGGGTGGTGAGCAGTTCTTC.

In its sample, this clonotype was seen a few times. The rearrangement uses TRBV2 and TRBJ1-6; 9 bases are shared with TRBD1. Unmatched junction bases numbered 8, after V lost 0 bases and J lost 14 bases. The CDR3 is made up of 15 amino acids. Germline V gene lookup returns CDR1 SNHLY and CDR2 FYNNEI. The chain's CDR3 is CASSEAGTGSGALHF. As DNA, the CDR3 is TGTGCCAGCAGTGAAGCAGGGACAGGGTCAGGGGCCCTCCACTTT.